This T cell receptor beta chain derives from a study of CD8 T cells in Susac syndrome. Trimming cost V 8 bases and J 2 bases, with 21 bases left between them. The CDR3 runs 16 residues. Germline lookup yields CDR1 MNHEY and CDR2 SVGEGT. The RNA input was about 0.5 to 1 ug, and it was reverse transcribed with random hexamers. A multiplex approach, immunoSEQ multiplex PCR, amplified TCR beta CDR3 across 54 Vbeta and 13 Jbeta. A single record per CDR3 protein comes from TCRdb applying MiXCR to the immunoSEQ multiplex PCR reads. The table lists 150,000 or so distinct CDR3 sequences, 94% of them singletons, with roughly 0.1% in the top ten. Study-level results: In its TCR sequencing and HLA analysis, the study acknowledged that the number of individuals was relatively small.

In the case of this clonotype: Its antigen is unidentified.

The chain uses TRBV6-2 or TRBV6-3 and TRBJ2-5; the D gene is possibly TRBD2 (6 bases). The receptor's source is a human donor with multiple sclerosis. The sequencing input was CD4+ T cells from PBMCs. CDR3 in amino acids: CASAKFASGSQETQYF. The CDR3, as DNA: TGTGCCAGCGCTAAATTCGCCAGCGGGTCACAAGAGACCCAGTACTTC.